The 5 T cell receptor beta chains below come from one sample, sequenced in a study of shared clonotypes between healthy human individuals. Measured with immunoSEQ multiplex PCR; TCRdb has only the in-frame clones, and not every one. The repertoire holds a few million clones, with 92% as singletons. The material sequenced was naive CD4+ T cells from PBMCs. Subset given: CD45RA+ positively selected. The origin of the receptors is a man aged 18 to 29 in good health. Some clones in this sample may be carry-over from other donors' samples.

The gene calls are TRBV18 and TRBJ2-2; D is ambiguous. From germline, CDR1 is KGHSH and CDR2 LQKENI. V was shortened by 3 bases and J by 7 bases, with 21 bases between the two germline ends. This CDR3 spans 17 amino acids. CDR3 coding DNA: TGTGCCAGCTCACCGATCACCCGGACGCGGTCAAGCGGGGAGCTGTTTTTT. Protein product: CASSPITRTRSSGELFF.

The V gene is TRBV30, the J gene TRBJ1-1; D is unresolved. The CDR3 length is 12 residues. The V end lost 2 bases, the J end lost 4 bases, and 8 bases lay between the germline ends. CDR1 is GTSNPN and CDR2 is SVGIG in the germline V gene (reference sequence). CDR3 in DNA: TGTGCCTGGAGTTTTCGGGCCACTGAAGCTTTCTTT. Amino acids: CAWSFRATEAFF. Filled out from reference TRBV30 and TRBJ1-1, the complete variable domain reads SQTIHQWPATLVQPVGSPLSLECTVEGTSNPNLYWYRQAAGRGLQLLFYSVGIGQISSEVPQNLSASRPQDRQFILSSKKLLLSDSGFYLCAWSFRATEAFFGQGTRLTVV.

For the CDR3, the DNA is TGTGCCAGTAGTCCCCGGGCCTTAGAGACCCAGTACTTC. It translates to CASSPRALETQYF. The V gene is TRBV19, the J gene TRBJ2-5; no clear D gene. This CDR3 region has 13 residues. Trimming shortened V by 5 bases and J by 4 bases, and 11 bases separated the two germline ends. Germline values: CDR1 LNHDA, CDR2 SQIVND (reference sequence).

The chain links TRBV29-1 to TRBJ2-1; a possible D gene is TRBD1 (6 bases). The CDR3 length is 14 residues. CDR1 SQVTM and CDR2 ANQGSEA come from the germline V gene. V was cut by 2 bases and J by 1 base, with 9 bases left in between. The CDR3 reads CSVENRASYNEQFF. In DNA form, the CDR3 reads TGCAGCGTTGAAAACAGGGCTTCCTACAATGAGCAGTTCTTC.

This rearrangement joins TRBV5-6 to TRBJ1-2; 9 bases align to TRBD1. V gave up 2 bases and J gave up 4 bases; unmatched junction bases: 6. From germline, CDR1 is SGHDT and CDR2 YYEEEE. The CDR3 sequence is 15 residues long. CDR3 nucleotides: TGTGCCAGCAGCTTTCGGGACAGGGAACCCTATGGCTACACCTTC. Translation: CASSFRDREPYGYTF.